This entry features one T cell receptor beta chain sequence. No antigen is known for it. The sample providers were healthy Caucasian people from Russia, aged roughly 6 to 90. Using a J-beta primer mix together with a sample-barcoded 5' primer, a second PCR was run for roughly 6 to 12 cycles. TCRdb re-derived calls from the 5' RACE reads in MiXCR, one entry per CDR3 protein. The sample contains hundreds of thousands of distinct CDR3 sequences, 58% of which appear only once. This CDR3 has 15 amino acids. Trimming shortened V by 1 base and J by 5 bases, and 12 bases separated the two germline ends. The germline V gene encodes CDR1 KGHSH and CDR2 LQKENI. The entry originates in a study of blood T cells in healthy people across ages. Study outcomes and limitations: Donor CMV status was unknown, possibly confounding expanded clonotype changes. As naive T cell percentage varied, TCR beta diversity correlated strongly with it.

This sequence joins TRBV18 and TRBJ2-1; no clear D. Input material: blood. This clonotype originated in a man aged 55 to 70 in good health. CDR3 sequence (DNA): TGTGCCAGCTCACCACGGCCCCGTGCTGACAATGAGCAGTTCTTC. Residues: CASSPRPRADNEQFF. Variable domain in full (rest from reference TRBV18 and TRBJ2-1): NAGVMQNPRHLVRRRGQEARLRCSPMKGHSHVYWYRQLPEEGLKFMVYLQKENIIDESGMPKERFSAEFPKEGPSILRIQQVVRGDSAAYFCASSPRPRADNEQFFGPGTRLTVL.